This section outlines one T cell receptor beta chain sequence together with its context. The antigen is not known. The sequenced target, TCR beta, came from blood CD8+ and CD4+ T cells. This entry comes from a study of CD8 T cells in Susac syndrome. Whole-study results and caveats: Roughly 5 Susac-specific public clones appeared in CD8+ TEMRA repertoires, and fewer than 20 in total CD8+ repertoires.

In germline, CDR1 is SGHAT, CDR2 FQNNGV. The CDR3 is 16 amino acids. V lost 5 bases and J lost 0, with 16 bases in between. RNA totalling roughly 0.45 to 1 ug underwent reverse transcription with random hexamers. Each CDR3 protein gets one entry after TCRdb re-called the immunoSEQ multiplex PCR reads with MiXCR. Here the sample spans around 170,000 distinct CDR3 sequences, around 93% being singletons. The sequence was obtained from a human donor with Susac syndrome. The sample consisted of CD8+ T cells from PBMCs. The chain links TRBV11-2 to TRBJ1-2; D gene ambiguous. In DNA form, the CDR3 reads TGTGCCAGCAGCGCGAACGACGGACTAGCTAACTATGGCTACACCTTC. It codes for CASSANDGLANYGYTF.